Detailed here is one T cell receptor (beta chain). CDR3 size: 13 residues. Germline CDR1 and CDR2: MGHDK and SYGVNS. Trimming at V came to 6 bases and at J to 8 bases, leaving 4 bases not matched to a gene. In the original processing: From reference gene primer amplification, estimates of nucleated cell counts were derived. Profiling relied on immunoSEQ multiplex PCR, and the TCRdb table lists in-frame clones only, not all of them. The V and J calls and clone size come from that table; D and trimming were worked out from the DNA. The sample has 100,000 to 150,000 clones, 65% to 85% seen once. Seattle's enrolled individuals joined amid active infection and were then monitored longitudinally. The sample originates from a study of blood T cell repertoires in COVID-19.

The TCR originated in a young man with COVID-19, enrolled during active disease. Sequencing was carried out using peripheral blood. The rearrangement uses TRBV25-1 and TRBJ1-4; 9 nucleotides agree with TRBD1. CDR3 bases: TGTGCCAGCAGGGGGACAGGGAGGGAAAAACTGTTTTTT. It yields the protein CASRGTGREKLFF.